These T cell receptor beta chains were read from a single sample in a study of T cell responses to AZD1222 COVID-19 vaccine. Assay: immunoSEQ multiplex PCR; the TCRdb copy retains only in-frame clones and omits some. Here the sample spans about 170,000 clones, approximately 92% being singletons. The starting material was peripheral blood, obtained on day 0 of AZD1222 vaccination. Every receptor here comes from an adult in good health. CDR3s include the opening cysteine and the closing phenylalanine or tryptophan.

V gene: TRBV9; J gene: TRBJ2-7; CDR3 protein: CASSVDRGSSYEQYF
V gene: TRBV7-9; J gene: TRBJ2-5; CDR3 protein: CASSYGTGQETQYF
V gene: TRBV6-2/TRBV6-3; J gene: TRBJ1-3; CDR3 protein: CASSYTTGQASSGNTIYF
V gene: TRBV9; J gene: TRBJ2-2; CDR3 protein: CASSPQTQGTGELFF
V gene: TRBV6-5; J gene: TRBJ1-1; CDR3 protein: CASSYSGRQNTEAFF
V gene: TRBV4-1; J gene: TRBJ2-3; CDR3 protein: CASSKMPGGDSTDTQYF
V gene: TRBV20-1; J gene: TRBJ2-7; CDR3 protein: CSASGLAIRSSYEQYF
V gene: TRBV3-1/TRBV3-2; J gene: TRBJ2-3; CDR3 protein: CASSQDHNTDTQYF
V gene: TRBV11-3; J gene: TRBJ2-2; CDR3 protein: CASSLYGQGGGELFF
V gene: TRBV28; J gene: TRBJ2-3; CDR3 protein: CASTPRTDTQYF
V gene: TRBV6-2/TRBV6-3; J gene: TRBJ1-2; CDR3 protein: CASSFYGQNYGYTF
V gene: TRBV2; J gene: TRBJ1-5; CDR3 protein: CASTPRLQSGPQHF
V gene: TRBV9; J gene: TRBJ2-3; CDR3 protein: CASSVAGTSTDTQYF
V gene: TRBV15; J gene: TRBJ1-6; CDR3 protein: CATSREPGTGDNSPLHF
V gene: TRBV6-5; J gene: TRBJ1-2; CDR3 protein: CASRETGYTF
V gene: TRBV13; J gene: TRBJ2-1; CDR3 protein: CASSSLILEDRARNEQFF
V gene: TRBV2; J gene: TRBJ1-5; CDR3 protein: CASREDRAQPQHF
V gene: TRBV10-1; J gene: TRBJ1-3; CDR3 protein: CASSTLGGVRGNTIYF
V gene: TRBV30; J gene: TRBJ1-5; CDR3 protein: CAWSTTGANQPQHF
V gene: TRBV6-4; J gene: TRBJ1-1; CDR3 protein: CASSRRVNTEAFF
V gene: TRBV2; J gene: TRBJ2-1; CDR3 protein: CASRPSGASSYNEQFF
V gene: TRBV7-2; J gene: TRBJ1-1; CDR3 protein: CASSRRTGVPEAFF
V gene: TRBV7-2; J gene: TRBJ1-4; CDR3 protein: CASSFGTGFNNEKLFF
V gene: TRBV14; J gene: TRBJ1-1; CDR3 protein: CASSQGLPTEAFF
V gene: TRBV7-3; J gene: TRBJ1-6; CDR3 protein: CASSFSTDSPLHF
V gene: TRBV3-1/TRBV3-2; J gene: TRBJ2-2; CDR3 protein: CASSRVGVTGELFF
V gene: TRBV7-3; J gene: TRBJ2-5; CDR3 protein: CASSPQARGDKETQYF
V gene: TRBV7-8; J gene: TRBJ2-7; CDR3 protein: CASSSQLGPSNEQYF
V gene: TRBV29-1; J gene: TRBJ1-2; CDR3 protein: CSVGDTPNYGYTF
V gene: TRBV7-2; J gene: TRBJ1-1; CDR3 protein: CASSPRDRGDTEAFF
V gene: TRBV2; J gene: TRBJ1-2; CDR3 protein: CASSLDRGVYGYTF
V gene: TRBV3-1/TRBV3-2; J gene: TRBJ2-1; CDR3 protein: CASSHSLAGGAQRFF
V gene: TRBV5-6; J gene: TRBJ1-2; CDR3 protein: CASSFQGASNYGYTF
V gene: TRBV9; J gene: TRBJ2-7; CDR3 protein: CASSVGPGGTYEQYF
V gene: TRBV19; J gene: TRBJ1-5; CDR3 protein: CASSIAQGLNQPQHF
V gene: TRBV5-4; J gene: TRBJ2-7; CDR3 protein: CASSPGQPLVYEQYF
V gene: TRBV29-1; J gene: TRBJ2-1; CDR3 protein: CSVLANEQFF
V gene: TRBV11-2; J gene: TRBJ2-2; CDR3 protein: CASSSHRGRNTGELFF
V gene: TRBV7-6; J gene: TRBJ2-1; CDR3 protein: CASSSNYNEQFF
V gene: TRBV30; J gene: TRBJ2-7; CDR3 protein: CAWRKASSYEQYF